The 29 T cell receptor beta chains below all came from one sample that was sequenced in a study of T cell repertoires in cytomegalovirus infection. No antigens are known for them. TCRdb recomputed calls from the reads with MiXCR, one row per CDR3 protein. The table shows almost 90,000 distinct CDR3 sequences, with less than 30% occurring only once. The input for sequencing was CD8+ T cells from cultured PBMCs, taken from culture after CMV antigen stimulation. These receptors were obtained from a human donor in good health (CMV status not recorded). Some clones in this sample may be carry-over from other donors' samples.

This clonotype occurred many times. The chain couples TRBV6-8 to TRBJ2-7; TRBD1 might be the D (6 bases). Trimming pared 6 bases from V and 0 bases from J, leaving 18 bases between. Germline values: CDR1 MNHGY, CDR2 SAAAGT. This CDR3 is built from 16 residues. Here the CDR3 reads CASRPPPGHYSYEQYF. CDR3 sequence (DNA): TGTGCCAGCAGACCTCCGCCGGGACACTACTCCTACGAGCAGTACTTC.

The chain uses TRBV19 and TRBJ1-5; 7 nucleotides align to TRBD1. Per germline, CDR1 LNHDA and CDR2 SQIVND (reference sequence). The CDR3 has 17 amino acids. V trimming: 1 base; J trimming: 5 bases; junction bases outside the gene matches: 11. In DNA, the CDR3 is TGTGCCAGTAGTATAGTTGGAACAGGGGTCTTTCATCAGCCCCAGCATTTT. Translating it yields CASSIVGTGVFHQPQHF.

CDR3 coding DNA: TGTGCCAGCAGTTTATGGCAGGGGGCAGAGGCTTTCTTT. It specifies CASSLWQGAEAFF. V usage is TRBV28 and J usage is TRBJ1-1; 8 bases agree with TRBD1. The CDR3 length is 13 residues. Germline trimming cut 0 bases from V and 11 bases from J; bases unmatched to any gene: 5. The germline gives CDR1 MDHEN, CDR2 SYDVKM.

On this clonotype itself: This clone may be a read error of a much larger clone one base away. The chain is built from TRBV4-1 and TRBJ2-1; a possible D gene is TRBD1 (6 bases). Trimming stripped 1 base from V and 8 bases from J, with 15 bases between. CDR3 length equals 15 residues. The germline V gene encodes CDR1 MGHRA and CDR2 YSYEKL. For the CDR3, the DNA is TGCGCCAGCAGCCAAGTTGCAGGGGCCCGGTATGAGCAGTTCTTC. It is translated as CASSQVAGARYEQFF.

A few counts support this clonotype. The rearrangement links TRBV11-2 to TRBJ2-7; 9 nucleotides line up with TRBD1. The V gene end was trimmed by 5 bases and the J gene end by 0 bases; junction bases not matched to a gene: 11. Germline V gene data show CDR1 as SGHAT and CDR2 as FQNNGV. CDR3 length equals 17 residues. Here the CDR3 DNA reads TGTGCCAGCAGCCCGTACGCCGGGACAGGGAGCTCCTACGAGCAGTACTTC. Encoded protein: CASSPYAGTGSSYEQYF. Drawing the rest from reference TRBV11-2 and TRBJ2-7, the complete variable domain is EAGVAQSPRYKIIEKRQSVAFWCNPISGHATLYWYQQILGQGPKLLIQFQNNGVVDDSQLPKDRFSAERLKGVDSTLKIQPAKLEDSAVYLCASSPYAGTGSSYEQYFGPGTRLTVT.

The chain combines TRBV7-9 with TRBJ1-5; possible D gene TRBD1, 6 bases. The V gene's germline CDR1 is SEHNR and CDR2 FQNEAQ (reference sequence). V was pared by 1 base and J by 6 bases, with 10 bases between. CDR3 length: 14 amino acids. This CDR3 reads CASSLVGGIQPQHF. CDR3 sequence (DNA): TGTGCCAGCAGCTTAGTAGGGGGGATTCAGCCCCAGCATTTT. Combining the CDR3 with reference TRBV7-9 and TRBJ1-5 gives the whole variable domain DTGVSQNPRHKITKRGQNVTFRCDPISEHNRLYWYRQTLGQGPEFLTYFQNEAQLEKSRLLSDRFSAERPKGSFSTLEIQRTEQGDSAMYLCASSLVGGIQPQHFGDGTRLSIL.

J is TRBJ1-2 and V is TRBV5-5; D call uncertain. Trimming pared 2 bases from V and 9 bases from J, leaving 17 bases between. CDR3 length equals 14 residues. Germline-derived CDR1 and CDR2 are SGHKS and YYEKEE (reference sequence). Written as DNA, the CDR3 is TGTGCCAGCAGCTTTCCAGTCGCGGTGGCCCGCTACACCTTC. As protein: CASSFPVAVARYTF. The full variable domain, in which reference TRBV5-5 and TRBJ1-2 provide the parts outside the CDR3, is DAGVTQSPTHLIKTRGQQVTLRCSPISGHKSVSWYQQVLGQGPQFIFQYYEKEERGRGNFPDRFSARQFPNYSSELNVNALLLGDSALYLCASSFPVAVARYTFGSGTRLTVV.

In its sample, this clonotype was seen many times. V usage is TRBV27 and J usage is TRBJ1-1; possibly TRBD1 for D (6 bases). V was trimmed by 4 bases and J by 2 bases, leaving 8 bases between them. The CDR3 is made up of 13 amino acids. Germline V gene lookup returns CDR1 MNHEY and CDR2 SMNVEV (reference sequence). The CDR3 is CASSYRANTEAFF. The CDR3 nucleotides read TGTGCCAGCAGTTACAGGGCTAACACTGAAGCTTTCTTT.

The sample holds a few counts of this clonotype. The J gene is TRBJ2-7, the V gene TRBV20-1, with 9 bases that match TRBD2. After removal of 4 bases from V and 4 bases from J, the junction contained 14 bases not matched to a gene. CDR1 is DFQATT, CDR2 SNEGSKA, per germline (reference sequence). This CDR3 has 16 amino acids. The CDR3 loop reads CSAIPHGGGDWYEQYF. In DNA form, the CDR3 reads TGCAGTGCTATCCCCCACGGCGGGGGGGATTGGTACGAGCAGTACTTC.

This clonotype has just a few counts. The chain uses TRBV5-1 and TRBJ1-4; D may be TRBD1 (5 bases). Germline V CDR1 and CDR2: SGHRS, YFSETQ. This CDR3 is 15 amino acids long. V was cut by 0 bases and J by 8 bases, with 14 bases left in between. CDR3 loop: CASSLDGAPQEKLFF. In DNA, the CDR3 is TGCGCCAGCAGCTTGGATGGGGCCCCACAAGAAAAACTGTTTTTT.

This chain links TRBV12-3 or TRBV12-4 with TRBJ1-1; D ambiguous. Between the trimmed V and J ends, which lost 7 bases and 5 bases, there was a span of 8 bases. This CDR3 contains 11 residues. In DNA form, the CDR3 reads TGTGCCAGCACTTCCGCTACTGAAGCTTTCTTT. Translated, it gives CASTSATEAFF.

This clonotype appeared many times. The V gene is TRBV7-3, the J gene TRBJ1-1; D uncertain. V dropped 1 base and J dropped 1 base, with 4 bases sitting between them. CDR3 length equals 13 residues. Germline values: CDR1 SGHTA, CDR2 FQGTGA. CDR3 protein: CASSLRENTEAFF. The CDR3 nucleotides are TGTGCCAGCAGCTTAAGAGAGAACACTGAAGCTTTCTTT.

Comment on this clonotype: Sequence at one end of the junction differs from germline and may be a read error. The V and J genes are TRBV5-1 and TRBJ1-2, with 7 bases lining up with TRBD1. CDR1 SGHRS and CDR2 YFSETQ come from the germline V gene. This CDR3 has 14 amino acids. As DNA, the CDR3 is TGCGCCAGCAGCTTGGGACAGGGAAATTATGGCTACGCCTTC. It encodes CASSLGQGNYGYAF. The variable domain in full, with the rest retrieved from reference TRBV5-1 and TRBJ1-2, is KAGVTQTPRYLIKTRGQQVTLSCSPISGHRSVSWYQQTPGQGLQFLFEYFSETQRNKGNFPGRFSGRQFSNSRSEMNVSTLELGDSALYLCASSLGQGNYGYAFGSGTRLTVV.

The chain is built from TRBV7-9 and TRBJ2-7; D is unclear. V gave up 5 bases and J gave up 0 bases, with 11 bases separating them. CDR3 length equals 14 residues. The germline gives CDR1 SEHNR, CDR2 FQNEAQ (reference sequence). The DNA for the CDR3 is TGTGCCAGCAGCCCCCCGTATAGCTCCTACGAGCAGTACTTC. Its protein is CASSPPYSSYEQYF. Drawing the rest from reference TRBV7-9 and TRBJ2-7, the complete variable domain is DTGVSQNPRHKITKRGQNVTFRCDPISEHNRLYWYRQTLGQGPEFLTYFQNEAQLEKSRLLSDRFSAERPKGSFSTLEIQRTEQGDSAMYLCASSPPYSSYEQYFGPGTRLTVT.

The table lists this clonotype with a few counts. The rearrangement joins TRBV6-8 to TRBJ2-2; 10 bases align to TRBD2. The V segment lost 6 bases and the J segment 7 bases; nucleotides outside the gene matches: 8. The CDR3 covers 15 residues. The germline V gene has CDR1 MNHGY and CDR2 SAAAGT. The CDR3 coding sequence is TGTGCCAGCAGGCAAACTAGCGGGGACGACGGGGAGCTGTTTTTT. Amino acid sequence: CASRQTSGDDGELFF.

The chain is built from TRBV20-1 and TRBJ2-4; no reliable D call. V was trimmed by 6 bases and J by 0 bases, leaving 9 bases between them. The germline V gene has CDR1 DFQATT and CDR2 SNEGSKA (reference sequence). The CDR3 covers 13 residues. CDR3 DNA: TGCAGTGCCAGTCCTCGAGCCAAAAACATTCAGTACTTC. It codes for CSASPRAKNIQYF.

The chain combines TRBV7-6 with TRBJ2-7; D is perhaps TRBD1 (6 bases). CDR1 and CDR2 from the germline V gene are SGHVS and FNYEAQ. V dropped 1 base and J dropped 6 bases, with 13 bases sitting between them. The CDR3 totals 14 residues. CDR3 in amino acids: CASSLGRGRGEQYF. The CDR3 DNA reads as TGTGCCAGCAGCTTAGGCAGGGGTAGGGGCGAGCAGTACTTC.

The chain joins TRBV6-2 or TRBV6-3 to TRBJ2-1; 8 positions match TRBD1. The CDR3 extends over 16 amino acids. CDR1 and CDR2 from the germline V gene are MNHEY and SVGEGT. The V segment lost 4 bases and the J segment 2 bases; nucleotides outside the gene matches: 7. The CDR3 DNA sequence: TGTGCCAGCAGTTTCACCGGGACAGGTGCCTACAATGAGCAGTTCTTC. Its translation: CASSFTGTGAYNEQFF.

This clonotype occurred many times. The chain is built from TRBV27 and TRBJ1-2; TRBD1 matches 7 bases. CDR3 length: 14 amino acids. Trimming took 0 bases from V and 8 from J; bases not matched to a gene: 6. Germline-derived CDR1 and CDR2 are MNHEY and SMNVEV (reference sequence). Here the CDR3 reads CASSLSTGTEGYTF. Written as DNA, the CDR3 is TGTGCCAGCAGTTTATCGACAGGGACGGAGGGCTACACCTTC.

This clonotype came up many times. The V call is TRBV7-8, the J call TRBJ2-7; 10 bases line up with TRBD1. Germline loops: CDR1 SGHVS, CDR2 FQNEAQ. V lost 5 bases, J lost 7 bases, and 8 bases stayed unmatched. The CDR3 spans 14 residues. In DNA, the CDR3 is TGTGCCAGCAGCCCCGACAGGGGGCAAAGGGAGCAGTACTTC. It encodes CASSPDRGQREQYF.

This clonotype is termed medium-sized. The chain employs TRBV7-3 and TRBJ2-1; D may be TRBD1 (5 bases). CDR1 is SGHTA, CDR2 FQGTGA, per germline. Trimming cost V 2 bases and J 3 bases, with 26 bases left between them. The CDR3 length is 20 residues. CDR3 amino acids: CASSLSGSSKWEHFYNEQFF. CDR3 coding DNA: TGTGCCAGCAGCTTATCAGGGTCCAGCAAATGGGAACACTTCTACAATGAGCAGTTCTTC.

The chain links TRBV5-4 to TRBJ2-7, with TRBD1 matching over 10 bases. The germline V gene encodes CDR1 SGHNT and CDR2 YYREEE (reference sequence). The CDR3 is 14 residues long. The V segment lost 2 bases and the J segment 4 bases; nucleotides outside the gene matches: 3. CDR3 nucleotide sequence: TGTGCCAGCAGCTTCGGGACAGGGGCTTACGAGCAGTACTTC. This sequence encodes CASSFGTGAYEQYF.

This chain links TRBV9 with TRBJ2-2, with D tentatively TRBD1 or TRBD2 (5 bases each). The CDR3 totals 16 residues. CDR1 SGDLS and CDR2 YYNGEE come from the germline V gene. V lost 4 bases to trimming and J lost 6 bases, with 19 bases between them. The CDR3 loop reads CASSIKAWDVAGELFF. The CDR3 bases are TGTGCCAGCAGCATCAAAGCATGGGACGTCGCCGGGGAGCTGTTTTTT.

The chain links TRBV5-1 to TRBJ2-3; D remains unclear. The ends were cut back, 4 bases at V and 3 bases at J, with 6 bases in the middle. This CDR3 has 12 residues. Germline V CDR1 and CDR2: SGHRS, YFSETQ. CDR3 sequence reads: CASSQQTDTQYF. The CDR3 DNA follows: TGCGCCAGCAGCCAACAGACAGATACGCAGTATTTT.

This clonotype was detected many times. The chain has TRBV28 and TRBJ2-1; no firm D call. The CDR3 contains 14 residues. Trimming took 6 bases from V and 8 from J, leaving 17 bases between them. The germline gives CDR1 MDHEN, CDR2 SYDVKM. For the CDR3, the DNA is TGTGCCAGCAGACATATTATTGGGGTCCATGAGCAGTTCTTC. This sequence encodes CASRHIIGVHEQFF.

The chain has TRBV4-1 and TRBJ1-5; D is uncertain. The length of the CDR3 is 16 residues. The germline CDR1 and CDR2 sequences are MGHRA and YSYEKL. Trimming pared 0 bases from V and 1 base from J, leaving 10 bases between. The CDR3 DNA reads TGCGCCAGCAGCCAAGATGGGCCATTCAGCAATCAGCCCCAGCATTTT. Amino acid sequence: CASSQDGPFSNQPQHF.

The V call is TRBV19, the J call TRBJ2-2; TRBD1 matches at 9 bases. V was pared by 6 bases and J by 4 bases, with 6 bases of the junction left unmatched. CDR1 and CDR2 from the germline V gene are LNHDA and SQIVND (reference sequence). This CDR3 is 15 amino acids long. CDR3 DNA: TGTGCCAGTAGACCGGGACAGGGCATCACCGGGGAGCTGTTTTTT. This translates into CASRPGQGITGELFF.

This clonotype was seen only a few times. The gene calls are TRBV7-2 and TRBJ2-2, with D perhaps matching TRBD2 (6 bases). Germline values: CDR1 SGHTA, CDR2 FQGNSA. The V end lost 1 base, the J end lost 4 bases, and 7 bases lay between the germline ends. The CDR3 length is 14 residues. The CDR3 nucleotides read TGTGCCAGCAGCTTAGGGGGACTCACCGGGGAGCTGTTTTTT. This translates into CASSLGGLTGELFF.

The chain joins TRBV19 to TRBJ1-1, with D uncertain. The CDR3 runs 12 residues. V was shortened by 0 bases and J by 4 bases, with 3 bases between the two germline ends. Germline CDR1 reads LNHDA; CDR2 reads SQIVND (reference sequence). In DNA form, the CDR3 reads TGTGCCAGTAGTATAGAGGGCACTGAAGCTTTCTTT. Translating it yields CASSIEGTEAFF. Complete variable domain (other parts from reference TRBV19 and TRBJ1-1): DGGITQSPKYLFRKEGQNVTLSCEQNLNHDAMYWYRQDPGQGLRLIYYSQIVNDFQKGDIAEGYSVSREKKESFPLTVTSAQKNPTAFYLCASSIEGTEAFFGQGTRLTVV.